This T cell receptor beta chain was found in a study of chemoradiotherapy in HPV16-positive cancers. Findings and limits, study-wide: In HPV16-positive patients, HPV-responsive T-cell expansion tracked better recurrence-free survival. Non-HPV-specific T cells did not expand in tumors during treatment, whereas candidate HPV-specific clones and E7-related motifs did. Functional assays defining HPV-specific T cells used only a couple of HPV16-positive patients.

The V segment lost 7 bases and the J segment 5 bases; nucleotides outside the gene matches: 5. This CDR3 has 12 amino acids. The germline V gene encodes CDR1 GTSNPN and CDR2 SVGIG (reference sequence). To note about this clone: Its antigen is still unknown.

Samples were taken several times over chemoradiotherapy. Generated by immunoSEQ multiplex PCR, the TCRdb table keeps only in-frame clones and is missing some. The sample has about 68,000 clones; roughly 90% are singletons. The origin of this receptor is a human donor with HPV-associated anogenital cancer. This specimen was blood, taken from a patient who underwent chemoradiotherapy. The rearrangement links TRBV30 to TRBJ1-1, with TRBD1 matching over 9 bases. Here the CDR3 reads CASQGARTEAFF. The CDR3, as DNA: TGTGCCTCACAGGGGGCGCGAACTGAAGCTTTCTTT.